The 4 T cell receptor beta chains given below trace back to one sample, sequenced in a study of blood T cells in healthy people across ages. Then a second PCR, running roughly 6 to 11 cycles, was carried out with a sample-barcoded 5' primer and a J-beta primer mix. TCRdb itself ran the 5' RACE reads through MiXCR, one entry per CDR3 protein. This sample carries 1,300,000 or so distinct CDR3 sequences, approximately 59% of them seen once, and the ten largest clones take 6.5% to 8%. Sequenced sample: blood. These receptors all come from a man aged 18 to 30 in good health.

The sample holds a few counts of this clonotype. This chain uses TRBV29-1 with TRBJ2-7, with D perhaps given as TRBD1 or TRBD2 (6 bases each). The CDR3 is 14 amino acids. From germline, CDR1 is SQVTM and CDR2 ANQGSEA. V lost 6 bases and J 3 bases, leaving 18 bases between the germline ends. CDR3 sequence: CSVGPGDTIYEQYF. The CDR3 coding sequence is TGCAGCGTGGGGCCGGGGGACACAATCTACGAGCAGTACTTC.

The chain joins TRBV28 to TRBJ2-1, with 13 bases lining up with TRBD2. The J call may be faulty, since TRBJ2-7 better matches the DNA end. The CDR3 has 17 amino acids. CDR1 is MDHEN, CDR2 SYDVKM, per germline. The CDR3, as DNA: TGTGCCAGCAGCTCTCCGGGACTAGCGGGATTCTACAATGAGCAGTACTTC. Its translation: CASSSPGLAGFYNEQYF.

The CDR3 sequence is CASSVRGPDTEAFF. In nucleotides, the CDR3 is TGCGCCAGCAGTGTCAGGGGGCCTGATACTGAAGCTTTCTTT. V usage is TRBV10-2 and J usage is TRBJ1-1; 8 nucleotides match TRBD1. With V trimmed by 4 bases and J by 5 bases, 6 bases remained unmatched. In germline, CDR1 is WSHSY, CDR2 SAAADI. The CDR3 runs 14 residues.

This chain links TRBV12-3 or TRBV12-4 with TRBJ2-3, with 9 bases that match TRBD1. The junction had 3 bases not matched to a gene; V was cut back by 3 bases and J by 2 bases. The CDR3 extends over 15 amino acids. CDR3 region: CASSLYRGHTDTQYF. The DNA of the CDR3 is TGTGCCAGCAGTTTGTACAGGGGGCACACAGATACGCAGTATTTT.